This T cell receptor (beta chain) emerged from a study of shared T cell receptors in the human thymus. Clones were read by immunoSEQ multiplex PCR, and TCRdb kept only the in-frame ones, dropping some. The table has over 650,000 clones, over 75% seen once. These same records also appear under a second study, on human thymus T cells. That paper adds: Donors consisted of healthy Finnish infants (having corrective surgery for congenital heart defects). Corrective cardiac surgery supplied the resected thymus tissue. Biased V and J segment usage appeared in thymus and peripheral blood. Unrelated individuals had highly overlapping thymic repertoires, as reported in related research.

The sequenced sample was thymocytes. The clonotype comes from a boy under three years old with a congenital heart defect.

CDR3 coding DNA: TGTGCCAGCAGCCAAGATCAGGGGTCCTCATATGGCTACACCTTC. The encoded protein is CASSQDQGSSYGYTF. The rearrangement joins TRBV4-2 to TRBJ1-2; D perhaps matches TRBD1 (6 bases). The CDR3 totals 15 residues. Germline-derived CDR1 and CDR2 are LGHNA and YNFKEQ. The V and J ends lost 0 bases and 5 bases respectively, with 13 bases between them.